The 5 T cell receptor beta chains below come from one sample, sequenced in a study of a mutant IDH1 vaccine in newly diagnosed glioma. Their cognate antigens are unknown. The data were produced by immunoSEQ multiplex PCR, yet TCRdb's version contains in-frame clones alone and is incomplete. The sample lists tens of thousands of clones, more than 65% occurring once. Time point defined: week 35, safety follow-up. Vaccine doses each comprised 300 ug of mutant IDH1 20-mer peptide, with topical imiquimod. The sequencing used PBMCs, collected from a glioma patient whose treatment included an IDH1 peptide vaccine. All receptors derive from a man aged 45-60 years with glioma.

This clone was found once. The DNA for the CDR3 is TGTGCCAGCAGTTTAGACACCGACAATGAGCAGTTCTTC. As protein: CASSLDTDNEQFF. The chain has TRBV27 and TRBJ2-1; D ambiguous. This CDR3 is built from 13 residues. Between the trimmed V and J ends, which lost 2 bases and 5 bases, there was a span of 7 bases. Germline values: CDR1 MNHEY, CDR2 SMNVEV (reference sequence).

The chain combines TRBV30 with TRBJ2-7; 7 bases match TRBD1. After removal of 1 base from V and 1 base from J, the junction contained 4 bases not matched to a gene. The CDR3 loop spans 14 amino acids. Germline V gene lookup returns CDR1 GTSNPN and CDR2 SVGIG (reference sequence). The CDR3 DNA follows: TGTGCCTGGAGTGGGGACAGAGCTTCCTACGAGCAGTACTTC. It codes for CAWSGDRASYEQYF.

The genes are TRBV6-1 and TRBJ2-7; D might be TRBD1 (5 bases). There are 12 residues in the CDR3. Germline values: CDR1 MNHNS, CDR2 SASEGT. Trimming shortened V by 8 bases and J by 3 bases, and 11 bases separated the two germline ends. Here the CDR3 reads CASVQGGYEQYF. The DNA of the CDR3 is TGTGCCAGCGTGCAGGGTGGCTACGAGCAGTACTTC.

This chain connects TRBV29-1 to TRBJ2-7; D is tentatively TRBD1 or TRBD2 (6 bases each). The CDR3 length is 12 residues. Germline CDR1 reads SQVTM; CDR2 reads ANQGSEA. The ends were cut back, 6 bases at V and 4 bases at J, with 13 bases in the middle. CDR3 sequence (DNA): TGCAGCGTAATGGGGGGCAAGTACGAGCAGTACTTC. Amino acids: CSVMGGKYEQYF.

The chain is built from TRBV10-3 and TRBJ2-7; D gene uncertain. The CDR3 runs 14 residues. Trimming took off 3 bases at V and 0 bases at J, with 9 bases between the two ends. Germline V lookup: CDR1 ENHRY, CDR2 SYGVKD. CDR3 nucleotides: TGTGCCATCAGTGACGGCTCAGCCTCCTACGAGCAGTACTTC. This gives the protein CAISDGSASYEQYF.